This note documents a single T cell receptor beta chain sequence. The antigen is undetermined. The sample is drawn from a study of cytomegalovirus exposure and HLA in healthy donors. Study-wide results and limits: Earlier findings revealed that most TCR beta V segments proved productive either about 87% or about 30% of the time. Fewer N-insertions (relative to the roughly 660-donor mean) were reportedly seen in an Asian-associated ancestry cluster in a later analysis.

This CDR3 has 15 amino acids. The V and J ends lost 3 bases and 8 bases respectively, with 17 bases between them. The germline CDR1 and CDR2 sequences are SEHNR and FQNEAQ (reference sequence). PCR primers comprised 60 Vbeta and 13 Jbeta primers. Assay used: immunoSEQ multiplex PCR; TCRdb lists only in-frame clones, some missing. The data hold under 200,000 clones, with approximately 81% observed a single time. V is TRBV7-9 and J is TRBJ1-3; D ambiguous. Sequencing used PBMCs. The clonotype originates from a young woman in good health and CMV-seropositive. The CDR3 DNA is TGTGCCAGCAGCTTTAATTACCCGCCCGGGGACACCATATATTTT. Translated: CASSFNYPPGDTIYF. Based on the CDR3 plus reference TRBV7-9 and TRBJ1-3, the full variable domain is DTGVSQNPRHKITKRGQNVTFRCDPISEHNRLYWYRQTLGQGPEFLTYFQNEAQLEKSRLLSDRFSAERPKGSFSTLEIQRTEQGDSAMYLCASSFNYPPGDTIYFGEGSWLTVV.